This section outlines one T cell receptor beta chain sequence together with its context. This sample is part of a study of shared clonotypes between healthy human individuals. Germline lookup yields CDR1 GTSNPN and CDR2 SVGIG (reference sequence). The trim removed 1 base at V and 4 bases at J, leaving 7 bases unmatched. The CDR3 is 14 amino acids. Assay: immunoSEQ multiplex PCR; the TCRdb copy retains only in-frame clones and omits some. The sample holds 2 million to 3 million clones; over 85% are singletons and the top ten take roughly 0.39%. Sequenced sample: naive CD4+ T cells from PBMCs. Subset indicated: CD45RA+ positively selected. The receptor's source is a man aged 18-30 years in good health. Some clones in this sample may be carry-over from other donors' samples. The gene calls are TRBV30 and TRBJ2-7; TRBD1 matches 7 bases. CDR3 region: CAWSGQGWVYEQYF. The CDR3 nucleotides are TGTGCCTGGAGTGGACAGGGATGGGTGTACGAGCAGTACTTC. Complete variable domain (other parts from reference TRBV30 and TRBJ2-7): SQTIHQWPATLVQPVGSPLSLECTVEGTSNPNLYWYRQAAGRGLQLLFYSVGIGQISSEVPQNLSASRPQDRQFILSSKKLLLSDSGFYLCAWSGQGWVYEQYFGPGTRLTVT.